A selection of T cell receptor beta chains follows, all from one sample in a study of Ad26.COV2.S vaccination and SARS-CoV-2 variants. TCRdb's copy holds only in-frame clones and misses some; the assay was immunoSEQ multiplex PCR. The table includes hundreds of thousands of clones, around 90% detected once. Source: peripheral blood, taken in a trial of Ad26.COV2.S vaccine versus placebo. The receptors stem from a person aged 18 to 65 who received the Ad26.COV2.S COVID-19 vaccine or a placebo. CDR3s include the opening cysteine and the closing phenylalanine or tryptophan. Each record gives: D gene, J gene, V gene, clone size, CDR3 protein, CDR3 DNA. D genes are given only for firm matches. Clone size is not always given. Where it is, it says once, few, many or a class for expanded clones.

d_gene: -
j_gene: TRBJ2-6
v_gene: TRBV18
abundance: -
CDR3aa: CASSRSGANVLTF
CDR3nt: TGTGCCAGCTCTCGTTCTGGGGCCAACGTCCTGACTTTC

d_gene: -
j_gene: TRBJ2-5
v_gene: TRBV5-1
abundance: -
CDR3aa: CASSNTRETQYF
CDR3nt: TGCGCCAGCAGCAATACAAGGGAGACCCAGTACTTC

d_gene: -
j_gene: TRBJ2-7
v_gene: TRBV19
abundance: -
CDR3aa: CASRRGQFDSYEQYF
CDR3nt: TGTGCCAGTAGGAGAGGACAGTTCGACTCCTACGAGCAGTACTTC

d_gene: -
j_gene: TRBJ2-5
v_gene: TRBV7-2
abundance: -
CDR3aa: CASSFRSAGEETQYF
CDR3nt: TGTGCCAGCAGCTTCAGGAGCGCAGGAGAAGAGACCCAGTACTTC

d_gene: -
j_gene: TRBJ2-7
v_gene: TRBV19
abundance: -
CDR3aa: CASSINRFPYYEQYF
CDR3nt: TGTGCCAGTAGTATAAACCGTTTCCCCTACTACGAGCAGTACTTC

d_gene: TRBD1
j_gene: TRBJ1-1
v_gene: TRBV27
abundance: -
CDR3aa: CASSSTGAVYEAFF
CDR3nt: TGTGCCAGCAGTTCGACAGGGGCCGTATATGAAGCTTTCTTT

d_gene: TRBD1
j_gene: TRBJ2-7
v_gene: TRBV4-1
abundance: -
CDR3aa: CASSPDYRGTYEQYF
CDR3nt: TGCGCCAGCAGCCCCGACTACAGGGGGACCTACGAGCAGTACTTC

d_gene: -
j_gene: TRBJ2-1
v_gene: TRBV19
abundance: -
CDR3aa: CASSTVRSATYNEQFF
CDR3nt: TGTGCCAGTAGTACGGTCCGAAGCGCGACCTACAATGAGCAGTTCTTC

d_gene: -
j_gene: TRBJ2-7
v_gene: TRBV7-2
abundance: -
CDR3aa: CASSLNRGEQYF
CDR3nt: TGTGCCAGCAGCTTAAATCGGGGCGAGCAGTACTTC

d_gene: -
j_gene: TRBJ2-2
v_gene: TRBV5-8
abundance: -
CDR3aa: CASSPWTTGELFF
CDR3nt: TGTGCCAGCAGCCCGTGGACTACCGGGGAGCTGTTTTTT

d_gene: -
j_gene: TRBJ2-1
v_gene: TRBV19
abundance: -
CDR3aa: CASSIGRGARYNEQFF
CDR3nt: TGTGCCAGTAGTATAGGTCGGGGGGCGCGGTACAATGAGCAGTTCTTC

d_gene: -
j_gene: TRBJ2-1
v_gene: TRBV2
abundance: -
CDR3aa: CASSEKTPNSYNEQFF
CDR3nt: TGTGCCAGCAGTGAAAAAACTCCAAACTCCTACAATGAGCAGTTCTTC

d_gene: TRBD2
j_gene: TRBJ2-1
v_gene: TRBV7-9
abundance: -
CDR3aa: CASSPPGGLNEQFF
CDR3nt: TGTGCCAGCAGCCCCCCGGGAGGGCTCAATGAGCAGTTCTTC

d_gene: -
j_gene: TRBJ2-3
v_gene: TRBV29-1
abundance: -
CDR3aa: CSVEDYRTGGDTQYF
CDR3nt: TGCAGCGTTGAAGATTACCGGACTGGCGGAGATACGCAGTATTTT

d_gene: -
j_gene: TRBJ2-7
v_gene: TRBV5-1
abundance: -
CDR3aa: CASSTSGPQATYEQYF
CDR3nt: TGCGCCAGCAGCACGTCCGGGCCACAAGCTACCTACGAGCAGTACTTC

d_gene: -
j_gene: TRBJ1-5
v_gene: TRBV6-1
abundance: -
CDR3aa: CASSETDYSNQPQHF
CDR3nt: TGTGCCAGCAGTGAGACAGATTATAGCAATCAGCCCCAGCATTTT

d_gene: TRBD1
j_gene: TRBJ2-7
v_gene: TRBV7-2
abundance: once
CDR3aa: CASGYRGEGYEQYF
CDR3nt: TGTGCCAGCGGTTACAGGGGCGAGGGCTACGAGCAGTACTTC

d_gene: TRBD1
j_gene: TRBJ2-3
v_gene: TRBV14
abundance: -
CDR3aa: CASSHRTGTGDTDTQYF
CDR3nt: TGTGCCAGCAGCCACAGAACCGGGACAGGGGACACAGATACGCAGTATTTT

d_gene: -
j_gene: TRBJ1-2
v_gene: TRBV7-9
abundance: -
CDR3aa: CASSLGQENLGGYTF
CDR3nt: TGTGCCAGCAGCTTAGGACAGGAAAACCTAGGGGGCTACACCTTC

d_gene: TRBD1
j_gene: TRBJ1-2
v_gene: TRBV19
abundance: once
CDR3aa: CASSIDPGTGVNYGYTF
CDR3nt: TGTGCCAGTAGTATAGATCCTGGGACAGGAGTTAACTATGGCTACACCTTC

d_gene: -
j_gene: TRBJ2-5
v_gene: TRBV30
abundance: -
CDR3aa: CAWSVQGETQYF
CDR3nt: TGTGCCTGGAGTGTACAAGGGGAGACCCAGTACTTC

d_gene: TRBD2
j_gene: TRBJ2-3
v_gene: TRBV29-1
abundance: -
CDR3aa: CSVRRGDTQYF
CDR3nt: TGCAGCGTTAGGCGGGGGGATACGCAGTATTTT

d_gene: -
j_gene: TRBJ1-2
v_gene: TRBV19
abundance: few
CDR3aa: CASSPRKSYGYTF
CDR3nt: TGTGCCAGTAGCCCTCGAAAAAGCTATGGCTACACCTTC

d_gene: -
j_gene: TRBJ2-7
v_gene: TRBV3-1/TRBV3-2
abundance: -
CDR3aa: CASSHDSGSYEQYF
CDR3nt: TGTGCCAGCAGCCACGACAGTGGATCCTACGAGCAGTACTTC

d_gene: TRBD1
j_gene: TRBJ1-5
v_gene: TRBV7-2
abundance: -
CDR3aa: CASSSGPGQDQPQHF
CDR3nt: TGTGCCAGCAGCTCGGGGCCGGGACAGGATCAGCCCCAGCATTTT

d_gene: -
j_gene: TRBJ2-1
v_gene: TRBV6-5
abundance: -
CDR3aa: CAVRELRDNEQFF
CDR3nt: TGTGCCGTCCGGGAGTTACGGGACAATGAGCAGTTCTTC

d_gene: TRBD2
j_gene: TRBJ2-3
v_gene: TRBV3-1/TRBV3-2
abundance: -
CDR3aa: CASSRTSGSLDTQYF
CDR3nt: TGTGCCAGCAGTCGTACTAGCGGGAGTCTGGATACGCAGTATTTT

d_gene: -
j_gene: TRBJ2-3
v_gene: TRBV7-2
abundance: -
CDR3aa: CASSRGEGGRDTQYF
CDR3nt: TGTGCCAGCAGCCGGGGTGAGGGGGGGCGAGATACGCAGTATTTT

d_gene: -
j_gene: TRBJ1-3
v_gene: TRBV4-2
abundance: -
CDR3aa: CASSQVEDNTIYF
CDR3nt: TGTGCCAGCAGCCAAGTTGAGGACAACACCATATATTTT

d_gene: -
j_gene: TRBJ2-7
v_gene: TRBV11-1
abundance: -
CDR3aa: CASSFRGTTGGEQYF
CDR3nt: TGTGCCAGCAGCTTTAGGGGGACTACCGGCGGCGAGCAGTACTTC

d_gene: -
j_gene: TRBJ1-5
v_gene: TRBV21-1
abundance: -
CDR3aa: CASSKMPREPRWGHQPQHF
CDR3nt: TGTGCCAGCAGCAAGATGCCCCGGGAACCAAGGTGGGGGCATCAGCCCCAGCATTTT

d_gene: TRBD1
j_gene: TRBJ1-6
v_gene: TRBV3-1/TRBV3-2
abundance: -
CDR3aa: CASSRLTGGGSPLHF
CDR3nt: TGTGCCAGCAGCCGTCTGACAGGGGGTGGATCACCCCTCCACTTT

d_gene: -
j_gene: TRBJ1-3
v_gene: TRBV30
abundance: -
CDR3aa: CAWSFPGTVSGNTIYF
CDR3nt: TGTGCCTGGAGTTTTCCCGGGACGGTCTCTGGAAACACCATATATTTT

d_gene: -
j_gene: TRBJ1-5
v_gene: TRBV2
abundance: -
CDR3aa: CASSVVREGQPQHF
CDR3nt: TGTGCCAGCAGTGTGGTCAGGGAAGGGCAGCCCCAGCATTTT

d_gene: -
j_gene: TRBJ2-2
v_gene: TRBV4-2
abundance: -
CDR3aa: CASSQDGQGGTGELFF
CDR3nt: TGTGCCAGCAGCCAAGATGGGCAGGGGGGCACCGGGGAGCTGTTTTTT

d_gene: TRBD1
j_gene: TRBJ2-5
v_gene: TRBV5-1
abundance: -
CDR3aa: CASSPGQASGRETQYF
CDR3nt: TGCGCCAGCAGCCCCGGACAGGCCTCGGGACGGGAGACCCAGTACTTC

d_gene: TRBD1
j_gene: TRBJ1-5
v_gene: TRBV10-3
abundance: -
CDR3aa: CAISTRGTGGQPQHF
CDR3nt: TGTGCCATCAGTACAAGAGGGACAGGGGGACAGCCCCAGCATTTT

d_gene: -
j_gene: TRBJ2-2
v_gene: TRBV2
abundance: -
CDR3aa: CASKLEPGQYTGELFF
CDR3nt: TGTGCCAGCAAGCTCGAACCGGGGCAGTACACCGGGGAGCTGTTTTTT

d_gene: -
j_gene: TRBJ1-1
v_gene: TRBV3-1/TRBV3-2
abundance: -
CDR3aa: CASSQGEGMNTEAFF
CDR3nt: TGTGCCAGCAGCCAAGGGGAGGGGATGAACACTGAAGCTTTCTTT

d_gene: -
j_gene: TRBJ1-4
v_gene: TRBV19
abundance: -
CDR3aa: CASTQTAQNEKLFF
CDR3nt: TGTGCCAGTACCCAGACAGCCCAAAATGAAAAACTGTTTTTT

d_gene: TRBD1
j_gene: TRBJ1-5
v_gene: TRBV10-3
abundance: -
CDR3aa: CAVSTGAGQPQHF
CDR3nt: TGTGCCGTTTCGACAGGGGCGGGTCAGCCCCAGCATTTT

d_gene: TRBD1
j_gene: TRBJ2-7
v_gene: TRBV6-2/TRBV6-3
abundance: -
CDR3aa: CASSSGTGQSTNQYF
CDR3nt: TGTGCCAGCAGTTCGGGGACAGGTCAGAGTACCAACCAGTACTTC

d_gene: -
j_gene: TRBJ2-1
v_gene: TRBV9
abundance: -
CDR3aa: CASSFQPSFGALDNEQFF
CDR3nt: TGTGCCAGCAGCTTCCAACCCTCTTTCGGGGCCCTCGACAATGAGCAGTTCTTC

d_gene: -
j_gene: TRBJ1-2
v_gene: TRBV7-9
abundance: -
CDR3aa: CASHMAGNYGYTF
CDR3nt: TGTGCCAGCCACATGGCAGGGAACTATGGCTACACCTTC

d_gene: TRBD2
j_gene: TRBJ2-5
v_gene: TRBV10-2
abundance: -
CDR3aa: CASSQESGRMGEETQYF
CDR3nt: TGCGCCAGCAGCCAGGAGAGCGGGAGAATGGGAGAAGAGACCCAGTACTTC

d_gene: -
j_gene: TRBJ2-7
v_gene: TRBV5-4
abundance: -
CDR3aa: CASSLANGYEQYF
CDR3nt: TGTGCCAGCAGCTTGGCCAACGGCTACGAGCAGTACTTC

d_gene: -
j_gene: TRBJ2-1
v_gene: TRBV6-5
abundance: once
CDR3aa: CASSYSTGNEQFF
CDR3nt: TGTGCCAGCAGTTACTCGACGGGTAATGAGCAGTTCTTC

d_gene: TRBD1
j_gene: TRBJ1-1
v_gene: TRBV15
abundance: once
CDR3aa: CATSTFAGGNTEAFF
CDR3nt: TGTGCCACCAGCACTTTCGCAGGGGGGAACACTGAAGCTTTCTTT

d_gene: -
j_gene: TRBJ1-6
v_gene: TRBV14
abundance: -
CDR3aa: CASSQTKGNNSPLHF
CDR3nt: TGTGCCAGCAGCCAAACGAAGGGGAATAATTCACCCCTCCACTTT

d_gene: -
j_gene: TRBJ2-3
v_gene: TRBV15
abundance: -
CDR3aa: CATSRGVADLTDTQYF
CDR3nt: TGTGCCACCAGCAGAGGTGTAGCAGATCTCACAGATACGCAGTATTTT

d_gene: -
j_gene: TRBJ2-3
v_gene: TRBV11-3
abundance: -
CDR3aa: CASSLGAEPSDTQYF
CDR3nt: TGTGCCAGCAGCTTAGGGGCCGAACCGTCAGATACGCAGTATTTT

d_gene: -
j_gene: TRBJ2-5
v_gene: TRBV12-3/TRBV12-4
abundance: -
CDR3aa: CASSRDFGETQYF
CDR3nt: TGTGCCAGCAGCCGGGACTTCGGGGAGACCCAGTACTTC

d_gene: -
j_gene: TRBJ1-6
v_gene: TRBV12-3/TRBV12-4
abundance: -
CDR3aa: CASSPTANSPLHF
CDR3nt: TGTGCCAGCAGTCCTACCGCCAATTCACCCCTCCACTTT

d_gene: -
j_gene: TRBJ2-7
v_gene: TRBV6-6
abundance: -
CDR3aa: CASSDEDGAYEQYF
CDR3nt: TGTGCCAGCAGTGACGAGGACGGTGCCTACGAGCAGTACTTC

d_gene: -
j_gene: TRBJ2-1
v_gene: TRBV10-3
abundance: -
CDR3aa: CAISESGARDEQFF
CDR3nt: TGTGCCATCAGTGAGTCTGGGGCACGTGATGAGCAGTTCTTC

d_gene: -
j_gene: TRBJ2-3
v_gene: TRBV5-1
abundance: -
CDR3aa: CASSLALDRTDTQYF
CDR3nt: TGCGCCAGCAGCTTGGCCCTAGATAGGACAGATACGCAGTATTTT

d_gene: -
j_gene: TRBJ1-1
v_gene: TRBV5-1
abundance: -
CDR3aa: CASSTRGPEAFF
CDR3nt: TGCGCCAGCAGCACCAGAGGGCCCGAAGCTTTCTTT

d_gene: -
j_gene: TRBJ1-2
v_gene: TRBV6-6
abundance: -
CDR3aa: CASSLAGGSGYTF
CDR3nt: TGTGCCAGCAGCCTCGCGGGGGGCTCTGGCTACACCTTC

d_gene: TRBD2
j_gene: TRBJ2-5
v_gene: TRBV5-4
abundance: -
CDR3aa: CASSTRLAGGVTQYF
CDR3nt: TGTGCCAGCAGCACCCGACTGGCGGGGGGGGTGACCCAGTACTTC

d_gene: TRBD1
j_gene: TRBJ2-4
v_gene: TRBV6-5
abundance: -
CDR3aa: CASSVTGANIQYF
CDR3nt: TGTGCCAGCAGCGTGACAGGGGCCAACATTCAGTACTTC